This TCR beta chain derives from a study of T cells in tumors and immune-related adverse events (dated by TCRdb to about 2021). The TCR beta locus was amplified and sequenced using the immunoSEQ assay, from which bulk TCR Vbeta CDR3 data were obtained. Per the source publication's procedure: CDR3s were excluded if they were non-productive, were shorter than 7 amino acids, or did not start with C or end with F/W. Analysis was restricted to specimens with at least 1000 reads, and clonotypes were defined at the amino acid level. Clonality was calculated as 1 minus Pielou's evenness. Library sizes were equalized by abundance-weighted random subsampling with replacement, which was repeated 100 times so that 95% confidence intervals could be reported. Repertoire overlap was quantified using the Morisita overlap index, and the top 40 clones per specimen were examined for overlap with the irAE. Held by TCRdb, this immuneACCESS table contains in-frame sequences only and omits some clones. Under half of the omission traces to an unresolved V gene where checked; the cause of the rest is unknown. That table gives V, J and clone size, and the DNA gave D and trimming. Present in this sample are tens of thousands of clones, under 95% of which were seen just once. The top ten clones comprise approximately 1.5% of the sample.

The treatment or condition label here, explained by the study, means: nivolumab (PD-1 blockade) given before sampling. The DNeasy Blood and Tissue Kit was used to extract DNA from the formalin-fixed paraffin-embedded specimens. Comment on this clone: The antigen this receptor binds is unknown. The record has no base qualities; no much larger clone is one base away.

The specimen was lymph node tissue, collected from a patient treated with anti-PD-1 therapy. The clonotype comes from a female donor with metastatic renal cell carcinoma.

In nucleotides, the sequence is TGTGCCAGCAGTAGGGAGTATGAGCAGTTCTTC. The resulting protein is CASSREYEQFF. In this chain, TRBV11-3 is recombined with TRBJ2-1; the D region possibly corresponds to TRBD2 (5 bases align). From the germline V gene, CDR1 is SGHNT and CDR2 is YENEEA. The CDR3 goes from the cysteine to the phenylalanine over 11 residues. The entry retains the CDR3 DNA only, 33 bases that are in frame from base 1. V loses 6 bases of germline sequence and J loses 8 bases, and the interval between the two ends is 8 bases.